What follows describes a single TCR beta chain. The antigen is undetermined. The data were obtained in a study of graft-versus-host responses after intestinal transplantation. Study in general: Multivisceral, liver-intestinal, or isolated intestinal grafts went to recipients. All recipients were given anti-thymocyte globulin induction, and tacrolimus and steroids were then administered for three to four years. Whole-study results and caveats: Graft-versus-host to host-versus-graft clonal ratios in allografts were high in patients with graft-donor T cell macrochimerism.

Repertoires were generated with immunoSEQ multiplex PCR, while TCRdb's copy carries only in-frame clones and drops some. This table holds nearly 90,000 clones, 83% found once. The material sequenced was unstimulated CD8+ T cells sorted from spleen or lymph node cells, taken before intestinal transplant. The clonotype comes from a human donor who received an intestinal transplant.

CDR3: CASSWQGYYNEQFF. The CDR3 DNA reads as TGTGCCAGCAGCTGGCAGGGGTATTACAATGAGCAGTTCTTC. This chain connects TRBV5-6 to TRBJ2-1; maybe TRBD1 (6 bases). Trimming cost V 3 bases and J 4 bases, with 11 bases left between them. The CDR3 has 14 amino acids. Germline CDR1 reads SGHDT; CDR2 reads YYEEEE.